A selection of T cell receptor beta chains follows, all from one sample in a study of PD-L1 blockade in urothelial cancer. Here immunoSEQ multiplex PCR was the method, and the copy in TCRdb shows in-frame clones only, minus some. The table includes about 95,000 clones, nearly 90% detected once. This material consisted of PBMCs, taken around atezolizumab (anti-PD-L1) treatment. All receptors derive from a man between 60 and 75 years old with urothelial cancer. The CDR3 runs from the conserved cysteine through the conserved F or W. The D gene is left open where the match is weak. Clone size is not always given. Where it is, it says once, few, many or a class for expanded clones.

D gene,V gene,J gene,clone size,CDR3 protein,CDR3 DNA
TRBD2,TRBV7-2,TRBJ2-3,.,CASSWTSGTPTDTQYF,TGTGCCAGCAGCTGGACTAGCGGGACCCCCACAGATACGCAGTATTTT
TRBD1,TRBV6-5,TRBJ1-2,.,CASSRTGNYGYTF,TGTGCCAGCAGTCGGACAGGGAACTATGGCTACACCTTC
TRBD2,TRBV5-1,TRBJ2-5,.,CASSRGLAGYSETQYF,TGCGCCAGCAGTAGGGGACTAGCGGGATACTCGGAGACCCAGTACTTC
.,TRBV5-6,TRBJ1-1,.,CASSWGVGGLNTEAFF,TGTGCCAGCAGCTGGGGCGTGGGGGGGTTGAACACTGAAGCTTTCTTT
.,TRBV4-1,TRBJ2-7,.,CASSQAFELPTEQYF,TGCGCCAGCAGCCAAGCCTTTGAACTACCTACCGAGCAGTACTTC
.,TRBV9,TRBJ1-6,.,CASSVDGVNSPLHF,TGTGCCAGCAGCGTAGACGGAGTTAATTCACCCCTCCACTTT
.,TRBV6-5,TRBJ2-3,.,CASRPTGTSDTQYF,TGTGCCAGCAGACCTACGGGGACATCGGATACGCAGTATTTT
TRBD1,TRBV7-2,TRBJ1-2,.,CASSSPLGQGRGYGYTF,TGTGCCAGCAGTTCCCCACTCGGACAGGGGAGGGGATATGGCTACACCTTC
.,TRBV5-1,TRBJ2-2,once,CASSLSRGTQNTGELFF,TGCGCCAGCAGCTTGAGTAGGGGGACACAAAACACCGGGGAGCTGTTTTTT
TRBD2,TRBV6-6,TRBJ2-7,.,CASSRLAGAYEQYF,TGTGCCAGCAGCCGACTAGCGGGGGCCTACGAGCAGTACTTC
.,TRBV4-1,TRBJ1-2,.,CASSQGEGGGRNYGYTF,TGCGCCAGCAGCCAGGGGGAGGGCGGTGGCCGTAACTATGGCTACACCTTC
.,TRBV7-6,TRBJ2-3,.,CASSLTDTQYF,TGTGCCAGCAGCCTCACAGATACGCAGTATTTT
TRBD1,TRBV14,TRBJ2-1,.,CASSRLGTGVNNEQFF,TGTGCCAGCAGCCGACTCGGGACAGGGGTCAACAATGAGCAGTTCTTC
.,TRBV6-5,TRBJ2-5,.,CASSYSGGKETQYF,TGTGCCAGCAGTTACAGCGGCGGGAAAGAGACCCAGTACTTC
TRBD1,TRBV7-2,TRBJ1-1,.,CASSYGDRTNTEAFF,TGTGCCAGCAGCTACGGGGACAGAACGAACACTGAAGCTTTCTTT
.,TRBV2,TRBJ2-5,.,CASNRAIQETQYF,TGTGCCAGCAACAGGGCCATCCAAGAGACCCAGTACTTC
.,TRBV5-1,TRBJ2-6,.,CASSDLDTSGANVLTF,TGCGCCAGCAGCGACCTGGACACTTCTGGGGCCAACGTCCTGACTTTC
TRBD1,TRBV15,TRBJ2-3,.,CATSSRQGKDTQYF,TGTGCCACCAGCAGCAGACAGGGGAAAGATACGCAGTATTTT
TRBD1,TRBV4-2,TRBJ2-3,.,CASSQSGTAVADTQYF,TGTGCCAGCAGCCAATCGGGGACAGCAGTCGCAGATACGCAGTATTTT
.,TRBV14,TRBJ2-5,.,CASSQDRTVWGTQYF,TGTGCCAGCAGCCAAGATCGGACAGTGTGGGGGACCCAGTACTTC
TRBD1,TRBV27,TRBJ2-1,.,CASSPKGQGYEQFF,TGTGCCAGCAGTCCGAAAGGACAGGGCTATGAGCAGTTCTTC
.,TRBV5-1,TRBJ1-1,.,CASSLLEIGTEAFF,TGCGCCAGCAGCCTGCTAGAAATTGGGACTGAAGCTTTCTTT
.,TRBV5-1,TRBJ2-7,.,CASSLAWGAYEQYF,TGCGCCAGCAGCTTGGCGTGGGGAGCGTACGAGCAGTACTTC
TRBD2,TRBV7-9,TRBJ2-5,.,CASSTGLAATETQYF,TGTGCCAGCAGCACAGGACTAGCGGCTACGGAGACCCAGTACTTC
TRBD2,TRBV9,TRBJ2-7,.,CASSQKGTSGGAYGQYF,TGTGCCAGCAGCCAAAAAGGGACTAGCGGGGGGGCGTACGGGCAGTACTTC
.,TRBV30,TRBJ1-5,.,CAWSLQGTEPQHF,TGTGCCTGGAGTTTACAGGGAACAGAGCCCCAGCATTTT
.,TRBV29-1,TRBJ2-5,.,CSVDLGARETQYF,TGCAGCGTTGATCTGGGGGCCCGAGAGACCCAGTACTTC
.,TRBV28,TRBJ2-7,.,CASRKAGANEQYF,TGTGCCAGCAGAAAAGCAGGGGCGAACGAGCAGTACTTC
TRBD1,TRBV5-8,TRBJ2-1,.,CASSRTGIRDEQFF,TGTGCCAGCAGTCGGACAGGGATTAGGGATGAGCAGTTCTTC
.,TRBV2,TRBJ1-1,medium-sized,CASGGTEAFF,TGTGCCAGTGGCGGCACTGAAGCTTTCTTT